The entry below gives a single T cell receptor beta chain sequence along with its context. Its cognate antigen is unknown. Clones were read by immunoSEQ multiplex PCR, and TCRdb kept only the in-frame ones, dropping some. The data contain tens of thousands of clones, roughly 84% of them singletons. The sample comes from a study of T cells in localized non-small cell lung cancer. Points from the study as a whole: Among the top 100 tumor clones, a median about 58 appeared in adjacent lung.

This CDR3 is 15 amino acids long. Germline V CDR1 and CDR2: ENHRY, SYGVKD. J lost 2 bases, V lost 6 bases, and 0 bases had no gene match. The chain is built from TRBV10-3 and TRBJ2-2; 13 bases align to TRBD2. The clonotype originates from a man aged 35 to 69 with stage II lung adenocarcinoma. Sequencing used PBMCs, obtained before any cancer treatment. CDR3 sequence reads: CAIRGLAGNTGELFF. CDR3 nucleotides: TGTGCCATCAGGGGACTAGCGGGAAACACCGGGGAGCTGTTTTTT.